The 14 T cell receptor beta chains below come from one sample, sequenced in a study of blood T cells in healthy people across ages. Next came a second PCR, run for roughly 7 to 12 cycles, which used a sample-barcoded 5' primer along with a J-beta primer mix. TCRdb used MiXCR to reprocess the 5' RACE reads, holding one entry per CDR3 protein. The table includes 650,000 to 800,000 distinct CDR3 sequences, approximately 52% detected once. Sequencing was done on a sample of blood. All receptors derive from an elderly woman in good health.

The chain employs TRBV24-1 and TRBJ2-1, with TRBD1 as a possible D gene (6 bases). From germline, CDR1 is KGHDR and CDR2 SFDVKD. Trimming pared 3 bases from V and 0 bases from J, leaving 20 bases between. The CDR3 totals 19 residues. CDR3 nucleotide sequence: TGTGCCACCAGTGATGAAAAACGGACCACCAGGGGCTCCTACAATGAGCAGTTCTTC. Residues: CATSDEKRTTRGSYNEQFF.

In regard to this clonotype: A read error may explain this, as a much larger clone is one base away. Here the CDR3 reads CASSPLGGPYGYTF. The CDR3 DNA sequence: TGTGCCAGCAGCCCCCTCGGGGGGCCCTATGGCTACACCTTC. The chain combines TRBV7-9 with TRBJ1-2, with D perhaps TRBD1 (6 bases). CDR3 length equals 14 residues. CDR1 is SEHNR and CDR2 is FQNEAQ in the germline V gene (reference sequence). Trimming removed 5 bases at V and 4 bases at J, with 14 bases between.

This clonotype was detected many times. The genes are TRBV20-1 and TRBJ1-2; D gene unclear. V lost 0 bases to trimming and J lost 4 bases, with 12 bases between them. The CDR3 sequence is 14 residues long. Germline V gene lookup returns CDR1 DFQATT and CDR2 SNEGSKA (reference sequence). The CDR3: CSARDSGRLYGYTF. The CDR3 DNA reads as TGCAGTGCTAGAGATTCGGGCAGGCTCTATGGCTACACCTTC.

The rearrangement joins TRBV5-1 to TRBJ1-2, with TRBD1 matching over 9 bases. Germline loops: CDR1 SGHRS, CDR2 YFSETQ. V dropped 4 bases and J dropped 5; count of bases not matched to a gene: 9. The CDR3 has 15 amino acids. The CDR3: CASSEDVQGAYGYTF. In nucleotides, the CDR3 is TGCGCCAGCAGCGAAGACGTACAGGGGGCTTATGGCTACACCTTC.

A word on this clonotype: Just one base apart from a much larger clone, this may be a read error. The rearrangement links TRBV11-2 to TRBJ2-5; no firm D call. The CDR3 consists of 13 residues. From germline, CDR1 is SGHAT and CDR2 FQNNGV. CDR3 loop: CASSLLVSETQCF. The CDR3 DNA follows: TGTGCCAGCAGCTTACTAGTTTCAGAGACCCAGTGCTTC.

CDR3 nucleotides: TGCGCCAGCAGCTTACAGGGAAGTGGTGAAAAACTGTTTTTT. Translated, it gives CASSLQGSGEKLFF. The V gene is TRBV5-1, the J gene TRBJ1-4; perhaps TRBD1 as D (6 bases). V was pared by 2 bases and J by 7 bases, with 12 bases between. CDR1 is SGHRS and CDR2 is YFSETQ in the germline V gene. The CDR3 is 14 residues long. Full variable domain (missing parts from reference TRBV5-1 and TRBJ1-4): KAGVTQTPRYLIKTRGQQVTLSCSPISGHRSVSWYQQTPGQGLQFLFEYFSETQRNKGNFPGRFSGRQFSNSRSEMNVSTLELGDSALYLCASSLQGSGEKLFFGSGTQLSVL.

The chain couples TRBV30 to TRBJ2-2; D gene ambiguous. V was clipped by 8 bases and J by 2 bases, with 9 bases between them. The CDR3 spans 12 residues. Per germline, CDR1 GTSNPN and CDR2 SVGIG (reference sequence). CDR3 sequence: CAGCGNTGELFF. The CDR3 DNA follows: TGTGCCGGGTGTGGCAACACCGGGGAGCTGTTTTTT.

This clonotype occurred many times. The rearrangement joins TRBV28 to TRBJ1-2; D possibly corresponds to TRBD1 (6 bases). Trimming removed 4 bases at V and 8 bases at J, with 20 bases between. Germline lookup yields CDR1 MDHEN and CDR2 SYDVKM. This CDR3 is 15 amino acids long. The DNA for the CDR3 is TGTGCCAGCAGTTCGTCGACGGGCCCTCAGGGGGGCTACACCTTC. This translates into CASSSSTGPQGGYTF.

This clonotype is a singleton in its sample. V and J are TRBV7-9 and TRBJ2-4, with 13 nucleotides matching TRBD2. The J call may be mistaken, given a closer DNA end match to TRBJ2-7. Germline V gene lookup returns CDR1 SEHNR and CDR2 FQNEAQ (reference sequence). The CDR3 consists of 16 residues. Here the CDR3 DNA reads TGTGCCAGCAGCCCCCATGGGACTAGCGGGACCTACGAGCAGTACTTC. The encoded protein is CASSPHGTSGTYEQYF.

Remarks on this clonotype: A much more abundant neighbour one base away suggests this may be a read error. V usage is TRBV6-1 and J usage is TRBJ1-2, with D unclear. The CDR3 loop spans 16 amino acids. The germline V gene has CDR1 MNHNS and CDR2 SASEGT. Trimming left V 2 bases short and J 2 bases short, with 15 bases between. The CDR3 protein is CASSESAGSNNYGYTF. The DNA for the CDR3 is TGTGCCAGCAGTGAAAGTGCCGGCTCTAACAACTATGGCTACACCTTC.

This clonotype is a singleton in its sample. This may arise from a read error, as a much more abundant clone is one base away. This sequence joins TRBV11-2 and TRBJ2-6, with 8 bases that match TRBD1. The germline V gene has CDR1 SGHAT and CDR2 FQNNGV. This CDR3 region has 12 residues. J was trimmed by 10 bases and V by 5 bases; bases with no gene match: 1. The DNA of the CDR3 is TGTGCCAGCAGCGGGGACAGGAACGTCCTGACTTTC. Protein sequence: CASSGDRNVLTF.

This clonotype was seen only a few times. DNA for the CDR3: TGTGCCAGCAGTTACAGACCTAGCAATCAGCCCCAGCATTTT. Residues: CASSYRPSNQPQHF. The gene calls are TRBV28 and TRBJ1-5, with no clear D. CDR1 is MDHEN, CDR2 SYDVKM, per germline. This CDR3 region has 14 residues. V was pared by 4 bases and J by 0 bases, with 7 bases between. Full variable domain (remainder filled in from reference TRBV28 and TRBJ1-5): DVKVTQSSRYLVKRTGEKVFLECVQDMDHENMFWYRQDPGLGLRLIYFSYDVKMKEKGDIPEGYSVSREKKERFSLILESASTNQTSMYLCASSYRPSNQPQHFGDGTRLSIL.

As concerns this clonotype: A much larger clone lies a single base off, so this may be a read error. This rearrangement joins TRBV2 to TRBJ2-4; tentative D call: TRBD2 (5 bases). The DNA end favors TRBJ2-7, so the J call may be wrong. The CDR3 has 13 amino acids. Germline V lookup: CDR1 SNHLY, CDR2 FYNNEI. CDR3: CASSADGICEQYF. The CDR3 region has the DNA TGTGCCAGCAGTGCAGACGGGATCTGCGAGCAGTACTTC.

In its sample, this clonotype was seen many times. This rearrangement joins TRBV7-2 to TRBJ2-5; D is possibly TRBD2 (6 bases). The CDR3 has 15 residues. The V end was cut by 5 bases, the J end by 0 bases, with 13 bases between. Germline V lookup: CDR1 SGHTA, CDR2 FQGNSA. Here the CDR3 reads CASSPYGGYQETQYF. CDR3 nucleotides: TGTGCCAGCAGCCCTTATGGGGGGTACCAAGAGACCCAGTACTTC.